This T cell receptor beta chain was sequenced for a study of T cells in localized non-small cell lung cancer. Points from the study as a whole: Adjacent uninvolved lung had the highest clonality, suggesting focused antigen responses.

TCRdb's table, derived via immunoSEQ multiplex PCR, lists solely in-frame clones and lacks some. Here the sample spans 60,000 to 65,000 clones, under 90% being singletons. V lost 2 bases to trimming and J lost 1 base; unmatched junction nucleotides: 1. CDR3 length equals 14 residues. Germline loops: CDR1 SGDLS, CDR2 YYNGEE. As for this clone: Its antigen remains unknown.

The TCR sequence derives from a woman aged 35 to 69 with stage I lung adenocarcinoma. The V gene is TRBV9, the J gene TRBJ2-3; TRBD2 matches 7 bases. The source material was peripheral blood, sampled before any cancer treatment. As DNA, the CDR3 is TGTGCCAGCAGCGTGCTAGCGGGCACAGATACGCAGTATTTT. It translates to CASSVLAGTDTQYF.